This T cell receptor beta chain was sequenced in a study of blood T cell repertoires in COVID-19. Whole-study context: Italy, Spain and the United States were the sources of the convalescent and acute COVID-19 samples. PBMCs, B-cell-depleted T cells, or T cells provided the cDNA or gDNA that made up the material.

J lost 4 bases, V lost 5 bases, and 8 bases had no gene match. There are 16 residues in the CDR3. The germline CDR1 and CDR2 sequences are MDHEN and SYDVKM. Methods used by the authors: Estimates of nucleated cell counts were drawn from the amplification of reference gene primers. The data were produced by immunoSEQ multiplex PCR, yet TCRdb's version contains in-frame clones alone and is incomplete. V, J and clone size derive from that table, while D and trimming were established from the DNA sequence. The sample shows around 260,000 clones, about four fifths of them seen only once. The sample consisted of peripheral blood. The genes are TRBV28 and TRBJ2-3, with 11 bases that match TRBD2. The source of this sequence is a woman in her forties or fifties who had recovered from COVID-19. This chain's CDR3 is CASSPSLAGVADTQYF. As DNA, the CDR3 is TGTGCCAGCAGTCCTTCACTAGCGGGAGTTGCAGATACGCAGTATTTT.